A selection of T cell receptor beta chains follows, all from one sample in a study of a mutant IDH1 vaccine in newly diagnosed glioma. Produced via immunoSEQ multiplex PCR; TCRdb's table is partial and in-frame only. The sample yields 60,000 to 70,000 clones, about four fifths seen once. No antigen has been assigned to these receptors. Sequencing used PBMCs, obtained from a glioma patient whose treatment included an IDH1 peptide vaccine. Every receptor here comes from a man aged 30 to 45 with glioma. Both conserved end residues are part of each CDR3. A D gene is named only where the DNA matches it firmly. Not all rows give a size; the values are once, few, many and, for expanded clones, a class.

V	D	size	length	J	CDR3	DNA
TRBV11-2	TRBD1	-	13	TRBJ1-2	CASTWTGNYGYTF	TGTGCCAGCACCTGGACAGGGAACTATGGCTACACCTTC
TRBV2	-	-	16	TRBJ2-3	CASSPYEGWTPDTQYF	TGTGCCAGCAGTCCGTACGAGGGCTGGACCCCAGATACGCAGTATTTT
TRBV13	TRBD1	-	15	TRBJ2-7	CASIPSGTGEHEQYF	TGTGCCAGCATCCCGTCCGGGACAGGGGAACACGAGCAGTACTTC
TRBV5-6	-	-	14	TRBJ1-6	CASSLGGVLSPLHF	TGTGCCAGCAGCTTGGGGGGGGTACTTTCACCCCTCCACTTT
TRBV4-1	TRBD1	-	15	TRBJ1-6	CASSQEQGYNSPLHF	TGCGCCAGCAGCCAAGAACAGGGGTATAATTCACCCCTCCACTTT
TRBV11-2	-	-	15	TRBJ1-4	CASSLAGGHGEKLFF	TGTGCCAGCAGCTTAGCCGGGGGGCACGGTGAAAAACTGTTTTTT
TRBV6-5	-	medium-sized	14	TRBJ1-5	CASSSTDYNQPQHF	TGTGCCAGCAGTTCGACGGATTACAATCAGCCCCAGCATTTT
TRBV19	-	-	9	TRBJ1-5	CASGRPQHF	TGTGCCAGCGGTCGTCCCCAGCATTTT
TRBV19	-	-	15	TRBJ2-7	CASSPTGSASYEQYF	TGTGCCAGTTCCCCCACAGGGTCAGCCTCCTACGAGCAGTACTTC
TRBV18	-	-	16	TRBJ1-2	CASSPRQGAANYGYTF	TGTGCCAGCTCACCACGTCAAGGGGCAGCTAACTATGGCTACACCTTC
TRBV5-1	TRBD2	-	17	TRBJ2-1	CASSLALTSGGANEQFF	TGCGCCAGCAGCTTGGCGCTGACTAGCGGGGGGGCAAATGAGCAGTTCTTC
TRBV27	TRBD1	once	13	TRBJ2-1	CASSGDRGNEQFF	TGTGCCAGCAGTGGTGACAGGGGAAATGAGCAGTTCTTC
TRBV19	-	-	16	TRBJ1-5	CASSIHQGNGNQPQHF	TGTGCCAGTAGTATACACCAGGGAAACGGGAATCAGCCCCAGCATTTT
TRBV7-9	-	-	17	TRBJ1-1	CASSSLNTGYLNTEAFF	TGTGCCAGCAGCTCCCTAAATACAGGGTACCTGAACACTGAAGCTTTCTTT
TRBV6-6	-	-	14	TRBJ1-5	CASSAGQFNQPQHF	TGTGCCAGCAGTGCCGGACAGTTCAATCAGCCCCAGCATTTT
TRBV7-8	-	-	14	TRBJ2-1	CASSSGLLGDEQFF	TGTGCCAGCAGCTCGGGACTCCTCGGCGATGAGCAGTTCTTC
TRBV18	-	-	14	TRBJ1-1	CASSPGPQGTEAFF	TGTGCCAGCTCACCGGGTCCCCAAGGCACTGAAGCTTTCTTT
TRBV6-5	TRBD1	-	14	TRBJ1-1	CASSYNRGNTEAFF	TGTGCCAGCAGTTACAACAGGGGGAACACTGAAGCTTTCTTT
TRBV5-5	TRBD1	-	12	TRBJ2-1	CASSPDRDEQFF	TGTGCCAGCAGCCCTGACAGGGATGAGCAGTTCTTC
TRBV13	-	-	11	TRBJ1-1	CASSPGAEAFF	TGTGCCAGCAGCCCCGGTGCTGAAGCTTTCTTT
TRBV30	TRBD1	-	15	TRBJ1-5	CAWSGTGFGDQPQHF	TGTGCCTGGAGTGGGACAGGGTTTGGAGATCAGCCCCAGCATTTT
TRBV11-2	-	-	16	TRBJ1-3	CASSLLGGLSGNTIYF	TGTGCCAGCAGCTTATTAGGGGGACTCTCTGGAAACACCATATATTTT
TRBV7-6	-	-	13	TRBJ1-1	CASSTQGYTEAFF	TGTGCCAGCAGCACGCAGGGGTACACTGAAGCTTTCTTT
TRBV13	TRBD2	-	17	TRBJ2-7	CASSLGEERGSSYEQYF	TGTGCCAGCAGCTTAGGCGAGGAGCGGGGGAGCTCCTACGAGCAGTACTTC
TRBV5-4	TRBD1	once	15	TRBJ2-2	CASSWGQSNTGELFF	TGTGCCAGCAGCTGGGGACAGTCGAACACCGGGGAGCTGTTTTTT
TRBV5-1	-	-	15	TRBJ2-2	CASSLGLTDTGELFF	TGCGCCAGCAGCTTAGGACTAACCGACACCGGGGAGCTGTTTTTT
TRBV11-2	-	once	18	TRBJ1-2	CASSLEMGFKGNNYGYTF	TGTGCCAGCAGCTTAGAGATGGGATTCAAGGGGAATAACTATGGCTACACCTTC
TRBV19	-	-	15	TRBJ1-4	CASSIAGAGREKLFF	TGTGCCAGTAGTATAGCTGGGGCAGGGCGTGAAAAACTGTTTTTT